This T cell receptor (beta chain) was documented in a study of T cell changes during pregnancy in multiple sclerosis. This clone was seen a single time. Clones were read by immunoSEQ multiplex PCR, and TCRdb kept only the in-frame ones, dropping some. The table includes about 40,000 clones, roughly 89% detected once. Germline lookup yields CDR1 SGHDT and CDR2 YYEEEE. The CDR3 has 16 amino acids. The V end lost 4 bases, the J end lost 2 bases, and 18 bases lay between the germline ends. V and J are TRBV5-6 and TRBJ1-2; no definite D call. The input for sequencing was CD4+ T cells from peripheral blood mononuclear cells, taken in the first trimester of pregnancy. This TCR derives from a female donor with multiple sclerosis, enrolled in a pregnancy study. The DNA of the CDR3 is TGTGCCAGCAGCCCCCCGGGAGGGTGGTCGAACTATGGCTACACCTTC. It is translated as CASSPPGGWSNYGYTF.